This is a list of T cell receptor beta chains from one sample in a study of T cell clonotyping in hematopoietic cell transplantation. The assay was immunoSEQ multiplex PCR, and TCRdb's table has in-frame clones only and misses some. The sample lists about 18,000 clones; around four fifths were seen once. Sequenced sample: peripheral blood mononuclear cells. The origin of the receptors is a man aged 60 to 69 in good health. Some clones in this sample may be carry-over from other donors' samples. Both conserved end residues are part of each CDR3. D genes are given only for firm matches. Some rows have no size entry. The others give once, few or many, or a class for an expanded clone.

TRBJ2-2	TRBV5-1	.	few	CASSSQGNTGELFF	TGCGCCAGCAGCTCCCAGGGTAACACCGGGGAGCTGTTTTTT
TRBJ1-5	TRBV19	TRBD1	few	CASSDIPGQGARQPQHF	TGTGCCAGTAGTGATATTCCGGGACAGGGAGCCAGGCAGCCCCAGCATTTT
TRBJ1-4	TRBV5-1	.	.	CASSYTGSGELFF	TGCGCCAGCTCATACACAGGGTCGGGGGAACTGTTTTTT
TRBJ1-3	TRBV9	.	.	CASSVGAGPGNTIYF	TGTGCCAGCAGCGTAGGAGCGGGGCCTGGAAACACCATATATTTT
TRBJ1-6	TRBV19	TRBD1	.	CASDRSTGNNSPLHF	TGTGCCAGTGACCGCTCGACAGGGAATAATTCACCCCTCCACTTT
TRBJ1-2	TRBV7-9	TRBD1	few	CASSDRDRGDGSYGYTF	TGTGCCAGCAGCGACCGGGACAGGGGGGACGGGAGCTATGGCTACACCTTC
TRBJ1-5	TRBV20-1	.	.	CSARDSTAQHF	TGCAGTGCTAGAGATTCCACGGCCCAGCATTTT
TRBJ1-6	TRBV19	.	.	CASSIGRNSPLHF	TGTGCCAGTAGTATTGGGAGAAATTCACCCCTCCACTTT
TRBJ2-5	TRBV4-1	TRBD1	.	CASSDNRGETQYF	TGCGCCAGCAGCGACAACAGGGGGGAGACCCAGTACTTC
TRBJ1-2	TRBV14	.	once	CASSQDEDSNYGYTF	TGTGCCAGCAGCCAAGATGAAGACAGCAACTATGGCTACACCTTC
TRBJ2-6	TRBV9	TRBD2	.	CASSGRTSGRTGANVLTF	TGTGCCAGCAGCGGTCGGACTAGCGGGAGAACCGGGGCCAACGTCCTGACTTTC
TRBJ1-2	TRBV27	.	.	CASSLSSSLNYGYTF	TGTGCCAGCAGTTTAAGCTCCTCCCTTAACTATGGCTACACCTTC
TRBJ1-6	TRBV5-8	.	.	CASSLYREGSPLHF	TGTGCCAGCAGCTTGTATAGGGAAGGATCACCCCTCCACTTT
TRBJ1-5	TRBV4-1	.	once	CASSQGSVYSNQPQHF	TGCGCCAGCAGCCAAGGATCAGTCTATAGCAATCAGCCCCAGCATTTT
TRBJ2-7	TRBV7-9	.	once	CASSKGVWTASYEQYF	TGTGCCAGCAGCAAGGGCGTCTGGACAGCCAGCTACGAGCAGTACTTC
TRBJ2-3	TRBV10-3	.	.	CAISSGLSTDTQYF	TGTGCCATCAGTAGCGGGTTGAGCACAGATACGCAGTATTTT
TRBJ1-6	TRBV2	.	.	CASRTENYNSPLHF	TGTGCCAGCAGGACAGAGAACTATAATTCACCCCTCCACTTT
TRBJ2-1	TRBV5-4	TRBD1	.	CASSLGDRAYNEQFF	TGTGCCAGCAGCTTAGGGGACAGAGCCTACAATGAGCAGTTCTTC
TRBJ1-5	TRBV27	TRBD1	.	CASSYNRGNQPQHF	TGTGCCAGCAGCTACAACAGGGGGAATCAGCCCCAGCATTTT
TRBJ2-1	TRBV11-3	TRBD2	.	CASTTGTSDNEQFF	TGTGCCAGCACCACCGGGACTAGCGACAATGAGCAGTTCTTC
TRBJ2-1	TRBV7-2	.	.	CASSALAGYAEQFF	TGTGCCAGCAGCGCACTTGCAGGGTATGCTGAGCAGTTCTTC
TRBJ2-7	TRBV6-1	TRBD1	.	CATQGTGSYYEQYF	TGTGCCACCCAAGGGACAGGCTCTTACTACGAGCAGTACTTC
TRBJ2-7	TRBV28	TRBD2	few	CASTVASGKAYEQYF	TGTGCCAGCACCGTGGCTAGCGGGAAGGCCTACGAGCAGTACTTC
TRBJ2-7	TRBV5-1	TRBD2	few	CASSLAGAGESEQYF	TGCGCCAGCAGCTTGGCCGGGGCGGGAGAGTCCGAGCAGTACTTC
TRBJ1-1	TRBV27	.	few	CASSPRDGDTEAFF	TGTGCCAGCAGTCCCAGGGACGGGGACACTGAAGCTTTCTTT
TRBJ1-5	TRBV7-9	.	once	CASSIGGSNQPQHF	TGTGCCAGCAGTATAGGGGGTAGCAATCAGCCCCAGCATTTT
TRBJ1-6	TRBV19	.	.	CASSIGVDSPLHF	TGTGCCAGTAGTATAGGGGTGGATTCACCCCTCCACTTT
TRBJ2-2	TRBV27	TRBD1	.	CASFPRTGTTGELFF	TGTGCCAGCTTCCCCCGGACAGGGACCACCGGGGAGCTGTTTTTT
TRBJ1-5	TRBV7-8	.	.	CASSPALQPQHF	TGTGCCAGCAGCCCGGCCCTTCAGCCCCAGCATTTT
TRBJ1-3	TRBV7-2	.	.	CASSSQGGAGNTIYF	TGTGCCAGCAGCTCACAGGGTGGAGCTGGAAACACCATATATTTT
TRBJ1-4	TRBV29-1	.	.	CSVLTVNEKLFF	TGCAGCGTTCTCACAGTTAATGAAAAACTGTTTTTT
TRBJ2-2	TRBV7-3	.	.	CASSSTGLPGELFF	TGTGCCAGCAGCTCGACAGGTCTGCCCGGGGAGCTGTTTTTT
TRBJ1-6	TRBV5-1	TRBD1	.	CASSPLAGQGSSYNSPLHF	TGCGCCAGCAGCCCGCTTGCGGGACAGGGAAGCTCCTATAATTCACCCCTCCACTTT
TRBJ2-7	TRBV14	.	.	CASSSMGAKSYEQYF	TGTGCCAGCAGCAGTATGGGGGCCAAGTCCTACGAGCAGTACTTC
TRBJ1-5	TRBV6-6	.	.	CASSLGGGQPQHF	TGTGCCAGCAGTTTGGGGGGGGGTCAGCCCCAGCATTTT
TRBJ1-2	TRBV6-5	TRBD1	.	CASSYWTGDYGYTF	TGTGCCAGCAGTTACTGGACAGGAGACTATGGCTACACCTTC
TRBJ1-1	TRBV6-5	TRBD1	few	CASTQDRVSEAFF	TGTGCCAGCACTCAGGACAGGGTATCCGAAGCTTTCTTT
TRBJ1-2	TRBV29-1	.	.	CSVERTTGYTF	TGCAGCGTTGAGCGGACAACTGGCTACACCTTC
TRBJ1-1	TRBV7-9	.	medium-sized	CAIVTGGNTEAFF	TGTGCCATCGTGACCGGTGGGAACACTGAAGCTTTCTTT
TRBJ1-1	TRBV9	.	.	CASSVGEQVGTEAFF	TGTGCCAGCAGCGTAGGGGAGCAAGTGGGGACTGAAGCTTTCTTT
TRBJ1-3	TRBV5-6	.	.	CASSLVRTDSGNTIYF	TGTGCCAGCAGCTTGGTGAGGACAGACTCTGGAAACACCATATATTTT
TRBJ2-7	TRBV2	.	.	CASSEWPNAYEQYF	TGTGCCAGCAGTGAATGGCCGAACGCCTACGAGCAGTACTTC
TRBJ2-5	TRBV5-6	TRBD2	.	CASSYPAAGGETQYF	TGTGCCAGCAGCTACCCAGCAGCGGGAGGCGAGACCCAGTACTTC
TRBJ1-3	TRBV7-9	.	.	CASSFFLPTGNTIYF	TGTGCCAGCAGCTTTTTCTTGCCTACAGGCAACACCATATATTTT
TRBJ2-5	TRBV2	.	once	CASSARTAQETQYF	TGTGCCAGCAGTGCGAGGACAGCACAAGAGACCCAGTACTTC
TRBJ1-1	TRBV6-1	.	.	CASSEKSNTEAFF	TGTGCCAGCAGTGAGAAGAGTAACACTGAAGCTTTCTTT
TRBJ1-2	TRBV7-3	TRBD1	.	CASSLTRGPHNYGYTF	TGTGCCAGCAGCTTAACGAGGGGGCCCCATAACTATGGCTACACCTTC
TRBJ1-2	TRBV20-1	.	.	CSARPSGGYTF	TGCAGTGCTCGCCCCTCTGGGGGCTACACCTTC
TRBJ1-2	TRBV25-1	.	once	CASSLRGGLKGYTF	TGTGCCAGCAGTCTACGAGGAGGGCTTAAAGGCTACACCTTC
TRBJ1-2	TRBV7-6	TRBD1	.	CASSLSGGDYGYTF	TGTGCCAGCAGCTTATCAGGGGGAGATTACGGCTACACCTTC